This TCR beta chain was recorded in a study of tissue T cells after allogeneic stem cell transplantation. General study findings and limits: Anatomically similar tissues had similar TCR repertoires within each patient.

CDR1 and CDR2 from the germline V gene are MNHEY and SVGAGI. CDR3 length: 15 residues. V was pared by 6 bases and J by 0 bases, with 5 bases of the junction left unmatched. Repertoires were generated with immunoSEQ multiplex PCR, while TCRdb's copy carries only in-frame clones and drops some. The table records 42,000 or so clones, roughly 89% of them present only once. This clone turned up a few times. Its target is not known. The material sequenced was blood, taken before transplantation. The chain has TRBV6-5 and TRBJ1-5; 7 bases fit TRBD1. The TCR sequence derives from a woman aged 35 to 70 who later had graft-versus-host disease after an allogeneic stem cell transplant. The DNA of the CDR3 is TGTGCCAGCAGACCTGACAGGGATAGCAATCAGCCCCAGCATTTT. Amino acid sequence: CASRPDRDSNQPQHF.